A single sample gave rise to the 28 T cell receptor beta chains below, sequenced in a study of blood T cell repertoires in COVID-19. Assay: immunoSEQ multiplex PCR; the TCRdb copy retains only in-frame clones and omits some. The sample shows 250,000 or so clones, about 73% of them seen only once. The sequenced material came from peripheral blood. The receptors come from a woman at least 80 years old with acute or convalescent COVID-19.

The chain uses TRBV1 and TRBJ2-3; the D call in the table, TRBD2, was not verified against the DNA. TRBV1 is described as a pseudogene. CDR3 size: 14 residues. The CDR3 sequence is CTSSQDVGTDTQYF. The CDR3 DNA is TGCACCAGCAGCCAAGATGTCGGCACAGATACGCAGTATTTT.

The chain couples TRBV18 to TRBJ1-2; possible D gene TRBD1, 6 bases. The germline V gene has CDR1 KGHSH and CDR2 LQKENI. Trimming left V 2 bases short and J 2 bases short, with 15 bases between. The CDR3 contains 16 residues. As DNA, the CDR3 is TGTGCCAGCTCACCAATCTCGGGGCAGGGGAACTATGGCTACACCTTC. Translating gives CASSPISGQGNYGYTF.

With regard to this clone: Other DNA sequences of this sample code for an identical CDR3. The V and J genes are TRBV11-2 and TRBJ2-5; TRBD2 matches at 8 bases. This CDR3 comprises 15 residues. The V gene end was trimmed by 3 bases and the J gene end by 4 bases; junction bases not matched to a gene: 7. Germline lookup yields CDR1 SGHAT and CDR2 FQNNGV. Written as DNA, the CDR3 is TGTGCCAGCAGCTTGGGCGCGGGAGGAGGAGAGACCCAGTACTTC. This codes for CASSLGAGGGETQYF.

The CDR3 sequence: CASSQGGGVRTGELFF. The CDR3 nucleotides are TGTGCCAGCAGCCAAGGGGGAGGGGTTAGAACCGGGGAGCTGTTTTTT. This sequence joins TRBV3-1 (or the pseudogene TRBV3-2) and TRBJ2-2; 7 bases fit TRBD2. There are 16 residues in the CDR3. CDR1 and CDR2 (germline): LGHDT, YNNKEL (reference sequence). After removal of 1 base from V and 5 bases from J, the junction contained 7 bases not matched to a gene.

This clone was counted a single time. V usage is TRBV5-1 and J usage is TRBJ2-1; TRBD1 is a possible D gene (5 bases). The CDR3 loop spans 12 amino acids. V was shortened by 5 bases and J by 3 bases, with 6 bases between the two germline ends. From germline, CDR1 is SGHRS and CDR2 YFSETQ. CDR3 sequence reads: CASRDSYNEQFF. The DNA of the CDR3 is TGCGCCAGCAGAGACAGCTACAATGAGCAGTTCTTC.

The chain has TRBV19 and TRBJ2-7, with D hard to call. Trimming pared 1 base from V and 1 base from J, leaving 8 bases between. The CDR3 is made up of 14 amino acids. CDR1 and CDR2 from the germline V gene are LNHDA and SQIVND (reference sequence). In nucleotides, the CDR3 is TGTGCCAGTAGTATAGTCCCGTTGTCCTACGAGCAGTACTTC. This encodes CASSIVPLSYEQYF.

The count of this clone is one. This chain connects TRBV12-5 to TRBJ1-2; D unresolved. CDR1 and CDR2 from the germline V gene are LGHNT and FRNRAP. This CDR3 is built from 12 residues. Trimming took 6 bases from V and 9 from J, leaving 14 bases between them. CDR3 residues: CASGPESVRYTF. The CDR3 DNA is TGTGCTAGTGGCCCCGAGTCGGTTCGCTACACCTTC. The full variable domain, completed using reference TRBV12-5 and TRBJ1-2, is DARVTQTPRHKVTEMGQEVTMRCQPILGHNTVFWYRQTMMQGLELLAYFRNRAPLDDSGMPKDRFSAEMPDATLATLKIQPSEPRDSAVYFCASGPESVRYTFGSGTRLTVV.

This chain uses TRBV27 with TRBJ2-1; TRBD1 matches 9 bases. Germline-derived CDR1 and CDR2 are MNHEY and SMNVEV (reference sequence). V was pared by 4 bases and J by 5 bases, with 12 bases of the junction left unmatched. The CDR3 is 17 amino acids. CDR3 amino acids: CASSSQPGQGNHNEQFF. The CDR3 coding sequence is TGTGCCAGCAGTTCGCAACCGGGACAGGGAAATCACAATGAGCAGTTCTTC.

This clone appeared a few times. The rearrangement links TRBV4-1 to TRBJ2-1, with TRBD1 matching over 7 bases. Trimming removed 1 base from V and 9 bases from J; junction bases left unmatched: 6. CDR1 and CDR2 (germline): MGHRA, YSYEKL. This CDR3 has 14 amino acids. In DNA form, the CDR3 reads TGCGCCAGCAGCCAAGCATCCAACAGGGGTGAGCAGTTCTTC. It encodes CASSQASNRGEQFF.

This chain connects TRBV7-9 to TRBJ2-3; a possible D gene is TRBD1 (5 bases). The germline V gene encodes CDR1 SEHNR and CDR2 FQNEAQ (reference sequence). This CDR3 is built from 15 residues. The V end lost 7 bases, the J end lost 3 bases, and 17 bases lay between the germline ends. The CDR3 nucleotides are TGTGCCAGCAACTCTTGGCAGGGTTCGACAGATACGCAGTATTTT. Translated, it gives CASNSWQGSTDTQYF.

This chain joins TRBV6-1 and TRBJ2-5, with a tentative D call TRBD1 (6 bases). Germline V gene lookup returns CDR1 MNHNS and CDR2 SASEGT. V dropped 1 base and J dropped 2 bases, with 8 bases sitting between them. This CDR3 comprises 14 residues. For the CDR3, the DNA is TGTGCCAGCAGTGAAGGGACAGTACAAGAGACCCAGTACTTC. This gives the protein CASSEGTVQETQYF.

V and J are TRBV2 and TRBJ2-2; 12 bases map to TRBD1. Per the germline V gene, CDR1 is SNHLY and CDR2 is FYNNEI. CDR3 length: 16 residues. V gave up 2 bases and J gave up 7 bases; unmatched junction bases: 5. The CDR3 DNA sequence: TGTGCCAGCAGTGAAAGGGGACAGGGGGCCGGCGGGGAGCTGTTTTTT. It translates to CASSERGQGAGGELFF.

This clone was observed a single time. The chain couples TRBV14 to TRBJ2-7; 10 bases agree with TRBD1. The CDR3 contains 13 residues. The V segment lost 0 bases and the J segment 9 bases; nucleotides outside the gene matches: 2. Germline V gene data show CDR1 as SGHDN and CDR2 as FVKESK. The CDR3 DNA is TGTGCCAGCAGCCAAGATCGGACAGGGGGGCAGTACTTC. Translation: CASSQDRTGGQYF. Full variable domain (remainder filled in from reference TRBV14 and TRBJ2-7): EAGVTQFPSHSVIEKGQTVTLRCDPISGHDNLYWYRRVMGKEIKFLLHFVKESKQDESGMPNNRFLAERTGGTYSTLKVQPAELEDSGVYFCASSQDRTGGQYFGPGTRLTVT.

The chain employs TRBV21-1 and TRBJ2-2; TRBD2 is taken as the D call from the table, unchecked against the DNA. TRBV21-1 constitutes a pseudogene. The CDR3 length is 16 residues. The DNA of the CDR3 is TGTGCCAGCAGCAAATCCCGGGAGGGGAGAACCGGGGAGCTGTTTTTT. Amino acid sequence: CASSKSREGRTGELFF.

The V gene is TRBV6-6, the J gene TRBJ1-4; possibly TRBD1 for D (5 bases). The CDR3 sequence is 15 residues long. The V gene lost 4 bases and the J gene lost 4 bases, with 13 bases spanning the gap. The germline V gene has CDR1 MNHNY and CDR2 SVGAGI (reference sequence). The CDR3 is CASSSGTGVNEKLFF. CDR3 nucleotide sequence: TGTGCCAGCAGTTCTGGTACGGGGGTTAATGAAAAACTGTTTTTT.

This clone has just one count. The rearrangement uses TRBV5-1 and TRBJ1-4, with unresolved D. The V and J ends lost 0 bases and 7 bases respectively, with 7 bases between them. The germline gives CDR1 SGHRS, CDR2 YFSETQ. CDR3 length: 13 amino acids. CDR3 bases: TGCGCCAGCAGCTTGGGGTACACTGAAAAACTGTTTTTT. This gives the protein CASSLGYTEKLFF.

The chain links TRBV2 to TRBJ1-6; 9 bases fit TRBD1. Losses at the gene ends were 7 bases for V and 3 bases for J; bases not matched to a gene: 7. The CDR3 runs 16 residues. Germline V lookup: CDR1 SNHLY, CDR2 FYNNEI. The CDR3 region is CASIPGTGNYNSPLHF. The CDR3 DNA follows: TGTGCCAGCATTCCCGGGACAGGGAACTATAATTCACCCCTCCACTTT.

This chain joins TRBV6-5 and TRBJ1-2; 8 nucleotides match TRBD1. The ends lost 6 bases at V and 2 bases at J; junction bases unmatched: 5. Germline CDR1 MNHEY, CDR2 SVGAGI. The CDR3 covers 14 residues. The CDR3 reads CASSRTGSNYGYTF. The CDR3 nucleotides read TGTGCCAGCAGCCGGACAGGGTCAAACTATGGCTACACCTTC.

In this sample, this clone turned up a few times. V usage is TRBV21-1 and J usage is TRBJ2-7; TRBD2 is taken as the D call from the table, unchecked against the DNA. TRBV21-1 is a known pseudogene. This CDR3 is 12 amino acids long. CDR3 loop: CATAGSHYEQYF. In DNA, the CDR3 is TGTGCCACTGCTGGGAGTCACTACGAGCAGTACTTC.

A single count supports this clone. The chain combines TRBV2 with TRBJ2-2; a possible D gene is TRBD2 (5 bases). CDR1 and CDR2 from the germline V gene are SNHLY and FYNNEI. The V end was cut by 3 bases, the J end by 2 bases, with 10 bases between. The CDR3 has 15 amino acids. The CDR3 coding sequence is TGTGCCAGCAGTGAGGGTCCGGGAAACACCGGGGAGCTGTTTTTT. This codes for CASSEGPGNTGELFF.

The CDR3 region is CASSYPGRWGGREPSYEQYF. CDR3 nucleotides: TGTGCCAGCAGTTACCCAGGCCGGTGGGGCGGGAGGGAACCCTCCTACGAGCAGTACTTC. This rearrangement joins TRBV6-2 or TRBV6-3 to TRBJ2-7; 9 nucleotides match TRBD2. The CDR3 covers 20 residues. Looked up from germline, CDR1 is MNHEY and CDR2 is SVGEGT. V lost 2 bases, J lost 0 bases, and 17 bases stayed unmatched.

This rearrangement joins TRBV10-3 to TRBJ2-7; maybe TRBD1 (6 bases). Germline V gene data show CDR1 as ENHRY and CDR2 as SYGVKD. V was cut by 6 bases and J by 1 base, with 13 bases left in between. The CDR3 runs 14 residues. This chain's CDR3 is CAIRGSQGSYEQYF. DNA for the CDR3: TGTGCCATCAGAGGGTCGCAGGGGTCCTACGAGCAGTACTTC.

The rearrangement uses TRBV6-4 and TRBJ1-1; 11 bases align to TRBD1. After removal of 7 bases from V and 7 bases from J, the junction contained 11 bases not matched to a gene. CDR3 length: 15 residues. Looked up from germline, CDR1 is MRHNA and CDR2 is SNTAGT. The CDR3 DNA reads TGTGCCAGCATGAGGACAGGGGGCGCCTACGATGAAGCTTTCTTT. Protein: CASMRTGGAYDEAFF.

The chain uses TRBV6-6 and TRBJ1-1; D is perhaps TRBD1 (6 bases). Germline V gives CDR1 MNHNY, CDR2 SVGAGI (reference sequence). The CDR3 length is 14 residues. With 2 bases removed from V and 1 base from J, the gap between germline ends came to 8 bases. The CDR3 protein is CASSYQDRNTEAFF. Here the CDR3 DNA reads TGTGCCAGCAGTTACCAGGACAGGAACACTGAAGCTTTCTTT.

This clone came up once. The chain links TRBV16 to TRBJ1-1; no definite D call. V lost 4 bases to trimming and J lost 0 bases, with 9 bases between them. The germline V gene has CDR1 KGHSY and CDR2 FQNENV. The CDR3 runs 14 residues. Here the CDR3 DNA reads TGTGCCAGCAGCCCAACATACCTGAACACTGAAGCTTTCTTT. This gives the protein CASSPTYLNTEAFF.

This chain uses TRBV6-5 with TRBJ2-3, with 8 bases that match TRBD2. After removal of 11 bases from V and 1 base from J, the junction contained 5 bases not matched to a gene. CDR1 and CDR2 (germline): MNHEY, SVGAGI. The CDR3 length is 13 residues. The DNA for the CDR3 is TGTGCCGGACTAGCCCCCGGCACAGATACGCAGTATTTT. This gives the protein CAGLAPGTDTQYF.

V is TRBV7-8 and J is TRBJ2-7; the D gene is possibly TRBD2 (5 bases). The germline V gene encodes CDR1 SGHVS and CDR2 FQNEAQ. The CDR3 has 13 residues. V gave up 5 bases and J gave up 3 bases, with 11 bases separating them. DNA of the CDR3: TGTGCCAGCAGCCGCCCTACTAGCTACGAGCAGTACTTC. This encodes CASSRPTSYEQYF.

The chain combines TRBV19 with TRBJ2-1, with 8 bases identical to TRBD2. The CDR3 sequence is 14 residues long. V was clipped by 7 bases and J by 9 bases; unmatched bases: 11. In germline, CDR1 is LNHDA, CDR2 SQIVND (reference sequence). The CDR3 coding sequence is TGTGCCAGTACTGGCAAGCCGGGGGGGTTTGAGCAGTTCTTC. This codes for CASTGKPGGFEQFF.